A single sample gave rise to the 21 T cell receptor beta chains below, sequenced in a study of T cell responses to AZD1222 COVID-19 vaccine. TCRdb's table, derived via immunoSEQ multiplex PCR, lists solely in-frame clones and lacks some. The table records 95,000 to 110,000 clones, around nine tenths of them present only once. The sequenced sample was peripheral blood, obtained 28 days after the second dose of the MenACWY control vaccine. The receptors come from an adult who received the MenACWY meningococcal vaccine as a control.

V usage is TRBV3-1 (or the pseudogene TRBV3-2) and J usage is TRBJ1-2, with 10 bases aligning to TRBD1. V shed 3 bases, J shed 4 bases, and the junction held 11 bases outside the gene matches. Looked up from germline, CDR1 is LGHDT and CDR2 is YNNKEL (reference sequence). This CDR3 has 17 amino acids. The CDR3: CASSHRDRGSQAYGYTF. In DNA form, the CDR3 reads TGTGCCAGCAGCCACCGGGACAGGGGTTCCCAGGCCTATGGCTACACCTTC.

The V call is TRBV27, the J call TRBJ1-6, with unresolved D. Germline V gives CDR1 MNHEY, CDR2 SMNVEV (reference sequence). The CDR3 has 16 amino acids. V lost 3 bases, J lost 7 bases, and 16 bases lay in between. CDR3 nucleotides: TGTGCCAGCAGTTTCCGAGTCGGCAGCTCCAATTCACCCCTCCACTTT. The encoded protein is CASSFRVGSSNSPLHF.

The CDR3 nucleotides are TGCGCCAGCAGCCAAGATCGGGGGTACAATCAGCCCCAGCATTTT. It translates to CASSQDRGYNQPQHF. The genes are TRBV4-3 and TRBJ1-5; a possible D gene is TRBD1 (5 bases). Between the trimmed V and J ends, which lost 0 bases and 3 bases, there was a span of 9 bases. From germline, CDR1 is LGHNA and CDR2 YSLEER. The CDR3 extends over 15 amino acids.

In DNA form, the CDR3 reads TGTGCCAGCAGTTACTCCGACAGGCCCAATCAGCCCCAGCATTTT. This encodes CASSYSDRPNQPQHF. V usage is TRBV6-6 and J usage is TRBJ1-5, with a possible D match to TRBD1 (6 bases). Germline V lookup: CDR1 MNHNY, CDR2 SVGAGI (reference sequence). The CDR3 totals 15 residues. V was cut by 0 bases and J by 3 bases, with 9 bases left in between.

J is TRBJ2-6 and V is TRBV5-1, with D possibly TRBD1 on 6 matching bases. Germline V CDR1 and CDR2: SGHRS, YFSETQ. The CDR3 extends over 15 amino acids. V lost 4 bases and J lost 4, with 12 bases in between. The CDR3 spells CASSAGVTGANVLTF. The CDR3, as DNA: TGCGCCAGCAGCGCAGGGGTTACCGGGGCCAACGTCCTGACTTTC.

This clone was found once. The J gene is TRBJ1-5, the V gene TRBV30; no clear D. Germline CDR1 is GTSNPN and CDR2 is SVGIG (reference sequence). The CDR3 has 15 amino acids. The V and J ends lost 3 bases and 0 bases respectively, with 12 bases between them. CDR3 residues: CAWSVTGYSNQPQHF. The CDR3 DNA reads as TGTGCCTGGAGCGTTACGGGCTATAGCAATCAGCCCCAGCATTTT.

This clone is a singleton in its sample. J is TRBJ1-5 and V is TRBV18; TRBD1 matches 8 bases. Germline CDR1 and CDR2: KGHSH and LQKENI. The trim removed 6 bases at V and 3 bases at J, leaving 4 bases unmatched. The CDR3 consists of 14 residues. DNA of the CDR3: TGTGCCAGCTCGCCGGGACAGGACAATCAGCCCCAGCATTTT. Translating it yields CASSPGQDNQPQHF.

The chain couples TRBV27 to TRBJ2-1; 9 bases line up with TRBD2. The V gene end was trimmed by 5 bases and the J gene end by 1 base; junction bases not matched to a gene: 9. Germline assignment: CDR1 MNHEY and CDR2 SMNVEV (reference sequence). This CDR3 has 17 amino acids. The CDR3 coding sequence is TGTGCCAGCAGTCCCCAATCGGCGGGGGGGTCCTACAATGAGCAGTTCTTC. Protein sequence: CASSPQSAGGSYNEQFF.

This clone was found once. This rearrangement joins TRBV28 to TRBJ1-6; D is perhaps TRBD1 (5 bases). Trimming took off 4 bases at V and 14 bases at J, with 12 bases between the two ends. Germline lookup yields CDR1 MDHEN and CDR2 SYDVKM. The CDR3 contains 12 residues. CDR3 amino acids: CASSYGQGTLHF. CDR3 nucleotides: TGTGCCAGCAGTTATGGGCAGGGCACCCTCCACTTT. The full variable domain, rest sourced from reference TRBV28 and TRBJ1-6, is DVKVTQSSRYLVKRTGEKVFLECVQDMDHENMFWYRQDPGLGLRLIYFSYDVKMKEKGDIPEGYSVSREKKERFSLILESASTNQTSMYLCASSYGQGTLHFGNGTRLTVT.

The V call is TRBV1, the J call TRBJ2-5; TRBD2, the D gene given by the table, was not confirmed from the DNA. TRBV1 is termed a pseudogene. The CDR3 spans 16 residues. Here the CDR3 DNA reads TGCACCAGCAGCCAAAGGACGGGGAGATACGGGGAGACCCAGTACTTC. It codes for CTSSQRTGRYGETQYF.

The chain couples TRBV13 to TRBJ1-1, with D perhaps matching TRBD1 (5 bases). Per germline, CDR1 PRHDT and CDR2 FYEKMQ (reference sequence). Trimming cost V 5 bases and J 1 base, with 14 bases left between them. This CDR3 is built from 15 residues. The CDR3 spells CASSPTGRRNTEAFF. As DNA, the CDR3 is TGTGCCAGCAGCCCAACGGGACGGAGGAACACTGAAGCTTTCTTT.

The chain recombines TRBV5-6 with TRBJ1-6; 11 nucleotides agree with TRBD1. The CDR3 covers 15 residues. V trimming: 2 bases; J trimming: 14 bases; junction bases outside the gene matches: 9. Germline lookup yields CDR1 SGHDT and CDR2 YYEEEE. For the CDR3, the DNA is TGTGCCAGCAGCTTCCGGGACAGGGGGATCAAGGCCCTCCACTTT. This codes for CASSFRDRGIKALHF.

The chain couples TRBV3-1 (or the pseudogene TRBV3-2) to TRBJ2-5; 8 bases are shared with TRBD1. The CDR3 is 20 residues long. J was trimmed by 1 base and V by 0 bases; bases with no gene match: 16. Germline values: CDR1 LGHDT, CDR2 YNNKEL (reference sequence). The DNA for the CDR3 is TGTGCCAGCAGCCAAGAAGTAAGAGGGACAGGTATCGGGCTCCAAGAGACCCAGTACTTC. This translates into CASSQEVRGTGIGLQETQYF.

The rearrangement uses TRBV5-6 and TRBJ1-1, with D possibly being TRBD1 (5 bases). The CDR3 consists of 13 residues. V was cut by 0 bases and J by 5 bases, with 8 bases left in between. Germline values: CDR1 SGHDT, CDR2 YYEEEE. CDR3 sequence: CASSLAHRTEAFF. As DNA, the CDR3 is TGTGCCAGCAGCTTGGCCCACAGGACTGAAGCTTTCTTT.

This clone has a single count. V usage is TRBV5-1 and J usage is TRBJ2-1, with D possibly being TRBD1 or TRBD2 (5 bases each). Germline loops: CDR1 SGHRS, CDR2 YFSETQ. The CDR3 extends over 15 amino acids. Between the trimmed V and J ends, which lost 3 bases and 6 bases, there was a span of 16 bases. CDR3 sequence reads: CASSSGTDNTNEQFF. In DNA, the CDR3 is TGCGCCAGCAGCTCAGGGACGGATAACACCAATGAGCAGTTCTTC.

This rearrangement joins TRBV23-1 to TRBJ1-1; D perhaps matches TRBD1 (6 bases). TRBV23-1 is an ORF; its function is uncertain. V was shortened by 5 bases and J by 8 bases, with 18 bases between the two germline ends. The CDR3 length is 14 residues. The CDR3 here is CASSTGGGPLEAFF. In DNA, the CDR3 is TGCGCCAGCAGTACCGGAGGGGGTCCGCTAGAAGCTTTCTTT.

The rearrangement joins TRBV4-2 to TRBJ2-7; D may be TRBD2 (5 bases). The CDR3 loop spans 14 amino acids. CDR1 LGHNA and CDR2 YNFKEQ come from the germline V gene. Trimming cost V 1 base and J 6 bases, with 13 bases left between them. In nucleotides, the CDR3 is TGTGCCAGCAGCCAAGTGCAAGAGGGCCGCGAGCAGTACTTC. Its translation: CASSQVQEGREQYF.

This chain links TRBV10-3 with TRBJ1-3; D is possibly TRBD1 (5 bases). The CDR3 loop spans 16 amino acids. Germline CDR1 is ENHRY and CDR2 is SYGVKD. Deletions cut 2 bases from V and 0 bases from J, with 11 bases between. The CDR3: CAISEPGGPSGNTIYF. DNA of the CDR3: TGTGCCATCAGTGAGCCTGGGGGTCCCTCTGGAAACACCATATATTTT.

J is TRBJ2-4 and V is TRBV6-5; D call uncertain. V lost 6 bases and J lost 5, with 8 bases in between. There are 12 residues in the CDR3. The germline CDR1 and CDR2 sequences are MNHEY and SVGAGI. The CDR3 DNA follows: TGTGCCAGCAGAAGACTCGAAAACATTCAGTACTTC. Protein product: CASRRLENIQYF.

In its sample, this clone was seen a few times. The rearrangement joins TRBV28 to TRBJ2-7; D is perhaps TRBD1 (6 bases). Germline values: CDR1 MDHEN, CDR2 SYDVKM. V shed 5 bases and J shed 0 bases, with 14 bases lying between them. This CDR3 spans 15 amino acids. CDR3 in amino acids: CASSTTGYNSYEQYF. CDR3 sequence (DNA): TGTGCCAGCAGTACAACAGGGTACAACTCCTACGAGCAGTACTTC. Full variable domain (outside the CDR3, taken from reference TRBV28 and TRBJ2-7): DVKVTQSSRYLVKRTGEKVFLECVQDMDHENMFWYRQDPGLGLRLIYFSYDVKMKEKGDIPEGYSVSREKKERFSLILESASTNQTSMYLCASSTTGYNSYEQYFGPGTRLTVT.

V is TRBV5-1 and J is TRBJ2-5; perhaps TRBD1 as D (8 bases). The CDR3 length is 14 residues. V lost 5 bases, J lost 5 bases, and 16 bases lay in between. Germline CDR1 is SGHRS and CDR2 is YFSETQ. CDR3 sequence reads: CASRDRAGGETQYF. The CDR3 DNA sequence: TGCGCCAGCAGGGACAGGGCCGGGGGGGAGACCCAGTACTTC.